This T cell receptor (beta chain) was obtained from a study of blood T cell repertoires in COVID-19. Study as a whole: The analysed material was cDNA or gDNA that came from T cells, B-cell-depleted T cells, or PBMCs.

TCRdb's copy holds only in-frame clones and misses some; the assay was immunoSEQ multiplex PCR. The sample includes 150,000 to 200,000 clones, 80% to 85% of them seen just once. During active infection, Seattle patients enrolled and were then monitored through disease. After removal of 4 bases from V and 6 bases from J, the junction contained 15 bases not matched to a gene. Germline V gene sequence: CDR1 MNHNS, CDR2 SASEGT. The CDR3 spans 17 residues. J is TRBJ1-5 and V is TRBV6-1; 7 nucleotides match TRBD1. Material: peripheral blood. The origin of this receptor is a woman aged 70 to 79 with COVID-19, enrolled during active disease. The CDR3 protein is CASSGGRTGDFRQPQHF. Written as DNA, the CDR3 is TGTGCCAGCAGTGGTGGGCGGACAGGCGATTTTCGTCAGCCCCAGCATTTT.